This T cell receptor (beta chain) was captured in a study of T cell repertoires in cytomegalovirus infection. In its sample, this clonotype was seen a few times. The target antigen is unknown. From the reads, TCRdb called clonotypes with MiXCR, one entry per CDR3 protein. The sample carries approximately 110,000 distinct CDR3 sequences, 10% recorded once. The TCR comes from a human donor in good health (CMV status not recorded). Some clones in this sample may be carry-over from other donors' samples. The sequencing sample was made of PBMCs, sequenced either directly or after in vitro stimulation (not recorded which).

CDR3 sequence reads: CASSQAAGGRGYTF. In nucleotides, the CDR3 is TGTGCCAGCAGCCAAGCCGCAGGGGGCAGAGGCTACACCTTC. This chain joins TRBV3-1 and TRBJ1-2; 8 bases are a match to TRBD1. Germline CDR1 is LGHDT and CDR2 is YNNKEL (reference sequence). V was clipped by 1 base and J by 8 bases; unmatched bases: 6. The CDR3 has 14 residues. Variable domain in full (rest from reference TRBV3-1 and TRBJ1-2): DTAVSQTPKYLVTQMGNDKSIKCEQNLGHDTMYWYKQDSKKFLKIMFSYNNKELIINETVPNRFSPKSPDKAHLNLHINSLELGDSAVYFCASSQAAGGRGYTFGSGTRLTVV.